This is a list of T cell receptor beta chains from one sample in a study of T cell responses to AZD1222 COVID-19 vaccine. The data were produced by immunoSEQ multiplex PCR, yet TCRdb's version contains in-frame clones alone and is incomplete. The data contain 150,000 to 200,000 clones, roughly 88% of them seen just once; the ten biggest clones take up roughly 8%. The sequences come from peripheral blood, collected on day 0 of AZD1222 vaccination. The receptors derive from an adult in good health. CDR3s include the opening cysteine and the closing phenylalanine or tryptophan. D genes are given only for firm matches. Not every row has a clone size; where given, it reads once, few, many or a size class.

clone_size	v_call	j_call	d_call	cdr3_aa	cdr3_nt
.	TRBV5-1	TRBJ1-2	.	CASSLGHYYGYTF	TGCGCCAGCAGCCTGGGACATTACTATGGCTACACCTTC
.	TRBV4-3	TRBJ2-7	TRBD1	CASSQGQGSSYEQYF	TGCGCCAGCAGCCAAGGACAGGGAAGCTCCTACGAGCAGTACTTC
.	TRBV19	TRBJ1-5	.	CASRSGGQPQHF	TGTGCCAGTAGGAGTGGGGGTCAGCCCCAGCATTTT
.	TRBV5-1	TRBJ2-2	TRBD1	CASSSGTGLTGELFF	TGCGCCAGCAGTTCCGGGACAGGGCTCACCGGGGAGCTGTTTTTT
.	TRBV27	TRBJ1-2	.	CASSQNAGGSNYGYTF	TGTGCCAGCAGCCAAAACGCGGGGGGCTCAAACTATGGCTACACCTTC
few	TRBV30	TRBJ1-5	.	CAWSGGAHNQPQHF	TGTGCCTGGAGCGGGGGGGCGCACAATCAGCCCCAGCATTTT
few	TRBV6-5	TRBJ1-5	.	CASRTGHPSNQPQHF	TGTGCCAGCAGAACGGGACACCCGAGCAATCAGCCCCAGCATTTT
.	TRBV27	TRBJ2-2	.	CASSSPGPNTGELFF	TGTGCCAGCAGTTCCCCGGGACCAAACACCGGGGAGCTGTTTTTT
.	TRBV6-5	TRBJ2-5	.	CASSSIGGARETQYF	TGTGCCAGCAGTTCCATTGGGGGGGCGAGGGAGACCCAGTACTTC
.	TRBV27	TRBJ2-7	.	CASSLKGTYEQYF	TGTGCCAGCAGTTTAAAGGGGACCTACGAGCAGTACTTC
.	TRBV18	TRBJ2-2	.	CASSRGGVNTGELFF	TGTGCCAGCTCACGTGGAGGGGTGAACACCGGGGAGCTGTTTTTT
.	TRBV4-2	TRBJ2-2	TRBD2	CASSQEGLAGNTGELFF	TGTGCCAGCAGCCAAGAGGGGCTAGCGGGTAACACCGGGGAGCTGTTTTTT
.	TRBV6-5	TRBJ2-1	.	CASSPSLSNEQFF	TGTGCCAGCAGTCCCAGCCTCTCCAATGAGCAGTTCTTC
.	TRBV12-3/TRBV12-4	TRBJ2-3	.	CASSLADTQYF	TGTGCCAGCAGTTTGGCAGATACGCAGTATTTT
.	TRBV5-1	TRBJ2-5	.	CASSLRVSEYQETQYF	TGCGCCAGCAGCCTTAGGGTCTCCGAGTACCAAGAGACCCAGTACTTC
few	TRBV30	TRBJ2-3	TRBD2	CAWSVLVAGGADTQYF	TGTGCCTGGAGTGTTTTGGTAGCGGGGGGCGCAGATACGCAGTATTTT
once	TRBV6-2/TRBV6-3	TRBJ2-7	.	CASSPGRSPYEQYF	TGTGCCAGCAGTCCAGGCAGGTCCCCCTACGAGCAGTACTTC
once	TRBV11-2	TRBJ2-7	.	CASSLAASGSYEQYF	TGTGCCAGCAGCTTAGCAGCGTCAGGGAGTTACGAGCAGTACTTC
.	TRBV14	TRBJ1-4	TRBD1	CASSRGTAVNEKLFF	TGTGCCAGCAGCCGAGGGACAGCCGTAAATGAAAAACTGTTTTTT
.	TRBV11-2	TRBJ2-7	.	CASIGRGPAGEQYF	TGTGCCAGCATCGGCCGGGGCCCCGCCGGGGAGCAGTACTTC
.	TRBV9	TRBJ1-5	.	CASSVGVGGARLDSNQPQHF	TGTGCCAGCAGCGTAGGGGTCGGGGGGGCTCGACTTGATAGCAATCAGCCCCAGCATTTT
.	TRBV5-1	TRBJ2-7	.	CASSLSGTGLPGQYF	TGCGCCAGCAGCTTGAGTGGGACCGGCCTCCCCGGGCAGTACTTC
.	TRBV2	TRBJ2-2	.	CASSPDLLNTGELFF	TGTGCCAGCAGTCCCGACCTGCTGAACACCGGGGAGCTGTTTTTT
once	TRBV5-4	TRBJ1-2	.	CASSLGPSLVAYGYTF	TGTGCCAGCAGCTTGGGGCCCTCTCTGGTAGCCTATGGCTACACCTTC
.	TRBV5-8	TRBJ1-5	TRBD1	CASSWGTGPRSNQPQHF	TGTGCCAGCAGCTGGGGGACAGGGCCCCGATCCAATCAGCCCCAGCATTTT
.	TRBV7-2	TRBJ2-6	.	CASSLEAPRISGANVLTF	TGTGCCAGCAGCCTAGAAGCGCCTCGGATCTCTGGGGCCAACGTCCTGACTTTC
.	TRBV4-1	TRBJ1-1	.	CASSPPTRDTEAFF	TGCGCCAGCAGCCCCCCCACACGGGACACTGAAGCTTTCTTT
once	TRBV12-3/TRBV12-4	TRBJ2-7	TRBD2	CASTPAGRNEQYF	TGTGCCAGCACCCCCGCCGGGAGGAACGAGCAGTACTTC
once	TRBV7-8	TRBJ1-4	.	CASSPAGMDSKKLFF	TGTGCCAGCAGCCCGGCCGGTATGGACAGTAAAAAACTGTTTTTT
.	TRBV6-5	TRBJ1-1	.	CASRLDNANGEAFF	TGTGCCAGCAGGTTGGACAACGCTAATGGTGAAGCTTTCTTT
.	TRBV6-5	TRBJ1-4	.	CASSYSSEKLFF	TGTGCCAGCAGTTACTCGAGTGAAAAACTGTTTTTT
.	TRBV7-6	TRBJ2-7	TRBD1	CASSLGTGTYEQYF	TGTGCCAGCAGCTTAGGGACAGGAACTTACGAGCAGTACTTC
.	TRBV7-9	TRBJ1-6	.	CASSPSGLRDSPLHF	TGTGCCAGCAGCCCCTCTGGGTTAAGAGATTCACCCCTCCACTTT
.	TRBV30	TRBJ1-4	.	CAWSDQGLTNEKLFF	TGTGCCTGGAGTGATCAGGGACTCACTAATGAAAAACTGTTTTTT
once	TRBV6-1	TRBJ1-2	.	CASSEWSPSDF	TGTGCCAGCAGTGAATGGAGTCCGTCCGACTTC
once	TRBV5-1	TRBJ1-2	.	CASSLASYLVETNYGYTF	TGCGCCAGCAGCTTGGCTTCGTATCTGGTCGAGACTAACTATGGCTACACCTTC
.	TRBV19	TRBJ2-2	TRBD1	CASRITGTGNTGELFF	TGTGCCAGTAGGATTACCGGGACAGGGAATACCGGGGAGCTGTTTTTT